These T cell receptor beta chains were read from a single sample in a study of T cell clusters in autoimmune cytopenias. Reanalyzing the multiplex PCR reads, TCRdb keeps one entry per CDR3 protein, without DNA. Its table records under 14,000 distinct CDR3 sequences. These same records also appear under a second study, on T cell repertoires in aging, cancer and after chemotherapy.

The sequenced sample consisted of peripheral blood. The receptors were sampled from a human donor in good health. Each CDR3 is given with its conserved first and last residue. Each record gives: CDR3 protein, V gene, J gene, clone size. Not all rows give a size; the values are once, few, many and, for expanded clones, a class.

CDR3aa: CASSFLGTANYGYTF
v_gene: TRBV27
j_gene: TRBJ1-2
abundance: .

CDR3aa: CASSAGVAPSYEQYF
v_gene: TRBV5-5
j_gene: TRBJ2-7
abundance: .

CDR3aa: CASSIDREGTPGQTQYF
v_gene: TRBV19
j_gene: TRBJ2-5
abundance: .

CDR3aa: CASSEGLAGARHEQFF
v_gene: TRBV6-5
j_gene: TRBJ2-1
abundance: .

CDR3aa: CASSHGLAGGPSYNEQFF
v_gene: TRBV5-1
j_gene: TRBJ2-1
abundance: .

CDR3aa: CASSRRTSGGPNTQYF
v_gene: TRBV7-6
j_gene: TRBJ2-3
abundance: .

CDR3aa: CASNRGQNTEAFF
v_gene: TRBV19
j_gene: TRBJ1-1
abundance: .

CDR3aa: CSVAGVTSGTSYEQYF
v_gene: TRBV29-1
j_gene: TRBJ2-7
abundance: medium-sized

CDR3aa: CASSELGGTGTQYF
v_gene: TRBV6-5
j_gene: TRBJ2-5
abundance: medium-sized

CDR3aa: CSVVPAGGTRETQYF
v_gene: TRBV29-1
j_gene: TRBJ2-5
abundance: medium-sized

CDR3aa: CAWSSRQGVWYEQYF
v_gene: TRBV30
j_gene: TRBJ2-7
abundance: .

CDR3aa: CASSLESGQGNYGYTF
v_gene: TRBV11-1
j_gene: TRBJ1-2
abundance: .

CDR3aa: CASMGKGEEGTYEQYF
v_gene: TRBV19
j_gene: TRBJ2-7
abundance: .

CDR3aa: CASRIRQGAFTGANVLTF
v_gene: TRBV6-5
j_gene: TRBJ2-6
abundance: .

CDR3aa: CASSEEGTGANVLTF
v_gene: TRBV6-1
j_gene: TRBJ2-6
abundance: .